This T cell receptor (beta chain) was captured in a study of post-analysis software for immune sequencing data. Study-wide context: Several disease courses (relapsing-remitting, secondary progressive and progressive-relapsing) of multiple sclerosis were included.

Study-level findings and limits: A significant reduction in normalized Chao1 diversity was observed in multiple sclerosis patients versus controls. Included in a set of four or five TRBV segments more frequent in patients than controls were TRBV5-6, TRBV5-1 and TRBV20-1.

Tagging with unique molecular identifiers was a feature of the TCR beta cDNA libraries. T cells numbering about 0.85 to 10 million gave rise to about 540,000 cDNA molecules. TCRdb independently ran MiXCR on the PCR reads; one entry per CDR3 protein. In the table there are around 200,000 distinct CDR3 sequences, roughly 28% of which are singletons. Germline loops: CDR1 MGHRA, CDR2 YSYEKL. V dropped 4 bases and J dropped 4; count of bases not matched to a gene: 10. CDR3 size: 15 residues. Regarding this clonotype: Its antigen remains unknown.

Sequencing was done on a sample of blood. The sequence came from a girl aged 2-17 years with multiple sclerosis. This chain links TRBV4-1 with TRBJ2-7; 7 bases map to TRBD1. CDR3 in amino acids: CASSPRGGRQYEQYF. CDR3 DNA sequence: TGCGCCAGCAGCCCCCGAGGGGGCAGGCAATACGAGCAGTACTTC.